These 2 T cell receptor beta chains were all obtained from the same sample, sequenced in a study of post-analysis software for immune sequencing data (dated by TCRdb to the mid-2010s). Study-wide findings and limitations: Patients showed significantly higher frequencies than controls for 4 or 5 TRBV segments, among them TRBV5-6, TRBV5-1 and TRBV20-1.

Preparation of the library involved PCR. These reads were obtained on an Illumina HiSeq 2500. To reduce PCR and sequencing biases, unique molecular identifiers were built into the TCR beta cDNA libraries. TCRdb handled the public reads itself, with Q25 trimming in fastp and clone calling in MiXCR, and kept productive beta chains. Rows with one shared CDR3 protein collapse into an entry with the most common genes and DNA. The sample table contains hundreds of thousands of distinct CDR3 sequences; only one count was recorded for 55% to 60% of them. The ten largest account for approximately 10% of the sample. These TCRs are of unknown antigen specificity. The source material was blood. These receptors originate from a girl under 10 years old with multiple sclerosis.

On this clonotype itself: The germline gene is not matched at one end of the junction; a read error may be the cause. The chain has TRBV29-1 and TRBJ2-5; 11 nucleotides align to TRBD2. From germline, CDR1 is SQVTM and CDR2 ANQGSEA. This CDR3 contains 15 residues. The CDR3: CSVVGLAGIQEPQYF. The CDR3 DNA reads as TGCAGCGTAGTTGGACTAGCGGGCATCCAAGAGCCCCAGTACTTC.

The rearrangement links TRBV27 to TRBJ2-1, with unresolved D. V lost 1 base and J lost 7, with 2 bases in between. CDR1 is MNHEY, CDR2 SMNVEV, per germline (reference sequence). There are 11 residues in the CDR3. CDR3 coding DNA: TGTGCCAGCAGTTTATGGAATGAGCAGTTCTTC. It encodes CASSLWNEQFF.